This is a list of T cell receptor beta chains from one sample in a study of T cell responses to AZD1222 COVID-19 vaccine. Using immunoSEQ multiplex PCR, the repertoire was profiled, and TCRdb retains in-frame clones only, with some absent. The sample holds more than 90,000 clones, more than 70% seen once. Sequenced here: peripheral blood, sampled 28 days after the second AZD1222 dose. The receptors here all came from an adult who received the AZD1222 COVID-19 vaccine. CDR3s include the opening cysteine and the closing phenylalanine or tryptophan. D genes are given only for firm matches.

v_call: TRBV2
d_call: TRBD2
j_call: TRBJ2-5
cdr3_aa: CASYPGLAGVGPKETQYF

v_call: TRBV28
d_call: -
j_call: TRBJ2-7
cdr3_aa: CASSTGFHEQYF

v_call: TRBV15
d_call: -
j_call: TRBJ1-5
cdr3_aa: CATSRDRGISNQPQHF

v_call: TRBV5-4
d_call: -
j_call: TRBJ2-7
cdr3_aa: CASSLVEGGQYF

v_call: TRBV7-9
d_call: -
j_call: TRBJ2-1
cdr3_aa: CASSLWGSHNEQFF

v_call: TRBV30
d_call: TRBD1
j_call: TRBJ2-7
cdr3_aa: CAWSVRTGSPYEQYF

v_call: TRBV3-1/TRBV3-2
d_call: -
j_call: TRBJ1-1
cdr3_aa: CASSHHRDNTEAFF

v_call: TRBV6-5
d_call: -
j_call: TRBJ1-2
cdr3_aa: CASRNGQRGYTF

v_call: TRBV5-1
d_call: TRBD2
j_call: TRBJ2-1
cdr3_aa: CASSSGLAGTNEQFF

v_call: TRBV21-1
d_call: -
j_call: TRBJ2-7
cdr3_aa: CASSKIEGATYEQYF

v_call: TRBV2
d_call: TRBD1
j_call: TRBJ1-5
cdr3_aa: CASSWDRGSNQPQHF

v_call: TRBV12-3/TRBV12-4
d_call: -
j_call: TRBJ2-7
cdr3_aa: CASSFAVWYEQYF

v_call: TRBV7-2
d_call: -
j_call: TRBJ1-3
cdr3_aa: CASSSEVPWATIYF

v_call: TRBV6-5
d_call: -
j_call: TRBJ1-1
cdr3_aa: CASGSWNTEAFF

v_call: TRBV9
d_call: TRBD1
j_call: TRBJ1-1
cdr3_aa: CASSEGQAAYTEAFF

v_call: TRBV27
d_call: -
j_call: TRBJ2-5
cdr3_aa: CASSFYSGGQETQYF

v_call: TRBV2
d_call: TRBD1
j_call: TRBJ2-1
cdr3_aa: CARGGTGAYNEQFF

v_call: TRBV29-1
d_call: -
j_call: TRBJ2-3
cdr3_aa: CSVFSSTDTQYF

v_call: TRBV5-1
d_call: -
j_call: TRBJ2-3
cdr3_aa: CASSLGGLGDTQYF

v_call: TRBV21-1
d_call: -
j_call: TRBJ2-7
cdr3_aa: CASYVSGREAREQYF

v_call: TRBV27
d_call: TRBD1
j_call: TRBJ2-2
cdr3_aa: CASSLLGQGAGELFF

v_call: TRBV18
d_call: -
j_call: TRBJ1-2
cdr3_aa: CASSPGREAGYTF

v_call: TRBV7-9
d_call: TRBD1
j_call: TRBJ1-1
cdr3_aa: CASSWTGREAFF

v_call: TRBV7-9
d_call: -
j_call: TRBJ2-5
cdr3_aa: CASSSLALGRETQYF

v_call: TRBV9
d_call: -
j_call: TRBJ2-1
cdr3_aa: CASSVERLDSNEQFF

v_call: TRBV12-5
d_call: -
j_call: TRBJ1-1
cdr3_aa: CASGLDSGTEAFF

v_call: TRBV5-1
d_call: TRBD2
j_call: TRBJ2-3
cdr3_aa: CASSLAAGVEDTQYF

v_call: TRBV6-2/TRBV6-3
d_call: -
j_call: TRBJ1-2
cdr3_aa: CASSYAGTFGYTF

v_call: TRBV11-2
d_call: -
j_call: TRBJ1-3
cdr3_aa: CASSRTRGPSGNTIYF

v_call: TRBV28
d_call: -
j_call: TRBJ2-7
cdr3_aa: CASSLTRQSYEQYF

v_call: TRBV5-5
d_call: TRBD2
j_call: TRBJ2-1
cdr3_aa: CASSLYAGDIGSYNEQFF

v_call: TRBV19
d_call: -
j_call: TRBJ2-7
cdr3_aa: CASSIGREGLEEQYF

v_call: TRBV5-1
d_call: -
j_call: TRBJ2-1
cdr3_aa: CASSLVPGSSYNEQFF

v_call: TRBV5-1
d_call: TRBD2
j_call: TRBJ2-5
cdr3_aa: CASCISLAGQETQYF

v_call: TRBV6-5
d_call: -
j_call: TRBJ1-6
cdr3_aa: CASSLDRRRSPLHF

v_call: TRBV20-1
d_call: -
j_call: TRBJ2-1
cdr3_aa: CSAERGEQFF

v_call: TRBV3-1/TRBV3-2
d_call: TRBD2
j_call: TRBJ2-1
cdr3_aa: CASSQLPAGLAGGMDEQFF

v_call: TRBV29-1
d_call: TRBD1
j_call: TRBJ2-7
cdr3_aa: CSVEGLRDRGTYEQYF

v_call: TRBV7-9
d_call: -
j_call: TRBJ1-1
cdr3_aa: CASSLEGGITEAFF

v_call: TRBV6-5
d_call: TRBD1
j_call: TRBJ1-5
cdr3_aa: CASRNRAQGGQPQHF

v_call: TRBV28
d_call: -
j_call: TRBJ1-1
cdr3_aa: CASRWAGMNTEAFF

v_call: TRBV5-6
d_call: TRBD2
j_call: TRBJ2-3
cdr3_aa: CASSLYSGRGDTDTQYF

v_call: TRBV7-9
d_call: -
j_call: TRBJ2-2
cdr3_aa: CASSLLSTGELFF

v_call: TRBV7-3
d_call: -
j_call: TRBJ2-5
cdr3_aa: CASSFQVGETQYF

v_call: TRBV5-1
d_call: -
j_call: TRBJ2-7
cdr3_aa: CASSSDYEQYF

v_call: TRBV6-6
d_call: TRBD1
j_call: TRBJ1-2
cdr3_aa: CASSLPTGQDLKGYTF

v_call: TRBV11-2
d_call: -
j_call: TRBJ2-7
cdr3_aa: CASSLDYSSYEQYF

v_call: TRBV12-3/TRBV12-4
d_call: -
j_call: TRBJ1-5
cdr3_aa: CASSFRGNQPQHF

v_call: TRBV4-3
d_call: -
j_call: TRBJ2-7
cdr3_aa: CASSQGRGGGEQHF

v_call: TRBV7-2
d_call: -
j_call: TRBJ2-5
cdr3_aa: CASGTYLGETQYF

v_call: TRBV30
d_call: TRBD1
j_call: TRBJ1-1
cdr3_aa: CAWEGQPNTEAFF